This TCR beta chain was found in a study of cytomegalovirus exposure and HLA in healthy donors. The primer mix had 60 Vbeta and 13 Jbeta primers. Repertoires were generated with immunoSEQ multiplex PCR, while TCRdb's copy carries only in-frame clones and drops some. The sample includes about 110,000 clones, around 63% of them seen just once. Germline V CDR1 and CDR2: GTSNPN, SVGIG (reference sequence). The germline V and J ends were trimmed by 0 bases and 3 bases, with 5 bases remaining between them. The CDR3 contains 12 residues. This chain joins TRBV30 and TRBJ1-1; D is unclear. This TCR was sampled from a man aged 30-40 years in good health and CMV-seronegative. Input material: PBMCs. The CDR3 nucleotides read TGTGCCTGGAGTGTGGCCGACACTGAAGCTTTCTTT. This translates into CAWSVADTEAFF.